The clone carrying this T cell receptor beta chain was seen only a few times. The data stem from a study of OX40 agonist ivuxolimab in advanced cancers. Sequenced by immunoSEQ multiplex PCR; TCRdb stores in-frame clones only, minus some. The table records approximately 60,000 clones, roughly 85% of them present only once. The receptor comes from an adult with an advanced solid tumor such as melanoma, head and neck, liver or kidney cancer. Material: CD4+ or CD8+ T cells sorted from blood, obtained in a trial of the OX40 agonist ivuxolimab.

CDR3 DNA sequence: TGCAGCGTTGGTGAGGGTCTGCCCCAGCATTTT. Amino acid sequence: CSVGEGLPQHF. The J gene is TRBJ1-5, the V gene TRBV29-1; D not resolved. Trimming stripped 4 bases from V and 9 bases from J, with 10 bases between. Per the germline V gene, CDR1 is SQVTM and CDR2 is ANQGSEA. The CDR3 runs to 11 residues.